This TCR beta chain stems from a study of T-cell memory formation after mild COVID-19. Overall study context: In these data, TCR clusters were largely donor specific.

Study-level findings and limits: CD4+ contracting clones were mainly CM and EM; CD8+ ones, EMRA.

Germline V gene lookup returns CDR1 SGHTA and CDR2 FQGNSA. This CDR3 is built from 17 residues. Trimming at V came to 5 bases and at J to 0 bases, leaving 12 bases not matched to a gene. TCRdb fed the 5' RACE reads into MiXCR, producing one record per CDR3 protein. The top ten hold roughly 15% of the sample, which has about 150,000 distinct CDR3 sequences, roughly 15% seen once. Concerning this clonotype itself: The antigen is unknown.

Sample: PBMCs or a T cell subset sorted from them (not recorded which). The rearrangement links TRBV7-2 to TRBJ2-7, with TRBD1 identical over 8 bases. This sequence was found in an adult woman who had mild COVID-19 (a few samples of this study predate the infection). Cell type and time point are not known. DNA of the CDR3: TGTGCCAGCAGCCCAACACCGGGACAGGCTTACTCCTACGAGCAGTACTTC. It is translated as CASSPTPGQAYSYEQYF.